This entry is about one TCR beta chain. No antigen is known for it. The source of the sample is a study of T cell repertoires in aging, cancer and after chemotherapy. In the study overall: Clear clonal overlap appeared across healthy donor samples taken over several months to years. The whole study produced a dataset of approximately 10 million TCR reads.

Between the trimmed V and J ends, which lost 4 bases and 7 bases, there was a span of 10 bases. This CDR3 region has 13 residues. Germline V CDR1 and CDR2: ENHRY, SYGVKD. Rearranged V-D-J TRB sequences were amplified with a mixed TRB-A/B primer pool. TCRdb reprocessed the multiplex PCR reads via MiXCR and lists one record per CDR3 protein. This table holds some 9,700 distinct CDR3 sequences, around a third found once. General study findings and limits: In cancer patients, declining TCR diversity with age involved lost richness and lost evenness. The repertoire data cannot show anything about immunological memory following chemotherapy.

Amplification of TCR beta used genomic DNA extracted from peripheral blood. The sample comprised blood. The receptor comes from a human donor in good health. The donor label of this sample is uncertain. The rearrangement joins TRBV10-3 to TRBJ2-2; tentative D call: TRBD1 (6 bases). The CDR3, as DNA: TGTGCCATCAGTGCAGGGGCTGTCGGGGAGCTGTTTTTT. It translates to CAISAGAVGELFF.